This T cell receptor beta chain originates from a study of Tregs in tolerant kidney transplant recipients. With respect to this clone: Its antigen is unknown. The CDR3 goes on 3 residues after the read ends, and that part is filled in from the germline J gene.

Unstimulated Tregs (CD4+CD25+CD127-) and CD4+CD25- non-Tregs were sorted from PBMCs. Overall study results and limits: Biological reproducibility was not directly addressed, but technical replication error appeared minimal.

TCRdb's table, derived via immunoSEQ multiplex PCR, lists solely in-frame clones and lacks some. The table lists about 52,000 clones. In germline, CDR1 is SGHTA, CDR2 FQGNSA. The CDR3 sequence is 13 residues long. V lost 5 bases, J lost 5 bases, and 9 bases lay in between. The material sequenced was CD4+ T cells from blood, taken before the transplant. The sequence was obtained from a human donor who received a combined kidney and bone marrow transplant. The V gene is TRBV7-2, the J gene TRBJ1-4; D perhaps matches TRBD1 (5 bases). The CDR3: CASSQPGNEKLFF. The covered CDR3 bases are TGTGCCAGCAGCCAGCCAGGGAATGAAAAA.